A single T cell receptor beta chain is shown here with its context. The study reverse transcribed the entire isolated RNA, so it sequenced expressed TCRB transcripts. Generated by immunoSEQ multiplex PCR, the TCRdb table keeps only in-frame clones and is missing some. The sample carries fewer than 250,000 clones, around 14% recorded once. Naive, central memory, regulatory and stem cell-like memory cells within the CD4+ compartment were sorted using CD45RO/CCR7/CD25/CD127/CD95/CD27. Populations obtained by sorting all exceeded 95% purity. The length of the CDR3 is 16 residues. V trimming: 7 bases; J trimming: 5 bases; junction bases outside the gene matches: 13. Germline V CDR1 and CDR2: ENHRY, SYGVKD. This record comes from a study of beta chain features in type 1 diabetes.

Sequencing was carried out using naive CD4+ T cells from blood. The receptor was isolated from a woman in her thirties or forties in good health. The rearrangement links TRBV10-3 to TRBJ2-5, with TRBD2 identical over 10 bases. In nucleotides, the CDR3 is TGTGCCATCACGAGAGGAGCGGGGGGGTCCGGGGAGACCCAGTACTTC. Its protein is CAITRGAGGSGETQYF.